This record concerns one T cell receptor (beta chain) sequence. This table comes from immunoSEQ multiplex PCR, and its TCRdb copy is limited to in-frame clones, with some not included. The sample records 17,000 or so clones, roughly 70% being singletons. This record belongs to a study of ipilimumab plus nivolumab after autologous stem cell transplantation. Overall study: A median of roughly 8 nivolumab and 4 to 6 ipilimumab doses were given.

The CDR3 has 15 amino acids. Germline loops: CDR1 LNHDA, CDR2 SQIVND (reference sequence). The V end was cut by 1 base, the J end by 0 bases, with 7 bases between. The clonotype comes from a male donor with diffuse large B-cell lymphoma. The sample consisted of PBMCs, taken in a trial of ipilimumab plus nivolumab as post-transplant consolidation. The chain is built from TRBV19 and TRBJ2-1; unclear D gene. The CDR3 DNA reads TGTGCCAGTAGTATAGTAACGGGCTCCTACAATGAGCAGTTCTTC. Protein sequence: CASSIVTGSYNEQFF.